The 5 T cell receptor beta chains presented below share a single source sample, sequenced in a study of early T cells in non-severe SARS-CoV-2 infection. TCRdb used MiXCR to reprocess the 5' RACE reads, holding one entry per CDR3 protein. The table shows 60,000 to 65,000 distinct CDR3 sequences, with around 13% occurring only once. The sequencing input was whole blood. The receptors come from an adult who was a healthcare worker with PCR-confirmed SARS-CoV-2 infection or an uninfected control (not recorded which).

This clonotype was detected a few times. The chain carries TRBV5-1 and TRBJ1-1, with a weak D call TRBD1 (5 bases). Trimming removed 0 bases from V and 3 bases from J, with 6 bases in between. The germline gives CDR1 SGHRS, CDR2 YFSETQ. This CDR3 region has 13 residues. As DNA, the CDR3 is TGCGCCAGCAGCTTGGCAGGGTACACTGAAGCTTTCTTT. Translation: CASSLAGYTEAFF.

This clonotype appeared many times. The genes are TRBV6-2 or TRBV6-3 and TRBJ2-7, with D possibly being TRBD1 (5 bases). V was shortened by 7 bases and J by 1 base, with 8 bases between the two germline ends. This CDR3 region has 12 residues. Germline V gene lookup returns CDR1 MNHEY and CDR2 SVGEGT. The DNA for the CDR3 is TGTGCCAGCATGACAGATTCCTACGAGCAGTACTTC. It yields the protein CASMTDSYEQYF.

V gene TRBV6-4 combines with J gene TRBJ2-1; 7 bases agree with TRBD1. Germline trimming cut 3 bases from V and 0 bases from J; bases unmatched to any gene: 5. Per the germline V gene, CDR1 is MRHNA and CDR2 is SNTAGT. CDR3 length: 16 amino acids. CDR3 sequence reads: CASSETGRSSYNEQFF. In DNA form, the CDR3 reads TGTGCCAGCAGTGAGACAGGGCGTAGCTCCTACAATGAGCAGTTCTTC.

This clonotype has just a few counts. The junction departs from the called germline gene at one end, perhaps through a read error. This chain joins TRBV5-1 and TRBJ2-3; no clear D. The CDR3 consists of 13 residues. CDR1 SGHRS and CDR2 YFSETQ come from the germline V gene. Here the CDR3 reads CASSLYSRDTQYF. CDR3 DNA: TGCGCCAGCAGCTTGTACAGCAGAGATACGCAGTATTTT.

V usage is TRBV15 and J usage is TRBJ2-2; D might be TRBD2 (5 bases). The CDR3 extends over 12 amino acids. Germline V gene lookup returns CDR1 LNHNV and CDR2 YYDKDF (reference sequence). V shed 7 bases and J shed 7 bases, with 10 bases lying between them. As DNA, the CDR3 is TGTGCCACCACTTCAGGAGGCGGGGAGCTGTTTTTT. The encoded protein is CATTSGGGELFF. Together with reference TRBV15 and TRBJ2-2, the CDR3 gives the full variable domain: DAMVIQNPRYQVTQFGKPVTLSCSQTLNHNVMYWYQQKSSQAPKLLFHYYDKDFNNEADTPDNFQSRRPNTSFCFLDIRSPGLGDTAMYLCATTSGGGELFFGEGSRLTVL.